These 21 T cell receptor beta chains came from one sample sequenced in a study of T cells in Graves' hyperthyroidism and ophthalmopathy. The investigators amplified TCR beta CDR3 regions from RNA transcripts. The HTBI set primed first-round TCR CDR3 RT-PCR. Each CDR3 protein gets one entry after TCRdb re-called the multiplex PCR reads with MiXCR. The sample holds under 450,000 distinct CDR3 sequences, approximately 18% seen once. Specimen: blood. The receptor set was obtained from a woman aged 25 to 39 with Graves' hyperthyroidism that later progressed to Graves' ophthalmopathy.

This clonotype was recorded many times. The J gene is TRBJ2-1, the V gene TRBV20-1; 8 nucleotides match TRBD2. The CDR3 consists of 15 residues. V dropped 1 base and J dropped 2; count of bases not matched to a gene: 4. Germline values: CDR1 DFQATT, CDR2 SNEGSKA (reference sequence). The CDR3 is CSARGGTRAYNEQFF. DNA of the CDR3: TGCAGTGCTAGAGGCGGGACTAGAGCCTACAATGAGCAGTTCTTC.

V and J are TRBV19 and TRBJ2-7; D is perhaps TRBD1 (5 bases). In germline, CDR1 is LNHDA, CDR2 SQIVND (reference sequence). V lost 5 bases, J lost 7 bases, and 15 bases lay in between. This CDR3 has 13 residues. CDR3 sequence reads: CASSLSRDREQYF. CDR3 nucleotide sequence: TGTGCCAGTAGTCTCAGCAGGGATCGGGAGCAGTACTTC.

This clonotype was seen many times. The chain recombines TRBV7-9 with TRBJ1-1; the D is unclear. Germline CDR1 SEHNR, CDR2 FQNEAQ (reference sequence). CDR3 length equals 15 residues. Between the trimmed V and J ends, which lost 5 bases and 4 bases, there was a span of 17 bases. As DNA, the CDR3 is TGTGCCAGCAGCCTGCTGGGCCCTCGGTTCACTGAAGCTTTCTTT. Translation: CASSLLGPRFTEAFF.

The genes are TRBV14 and TRBJ1-2; D unresolved. Trimming removed 2 bases at V and 6 bases at J, with 16 bases between. The CDR3 runs 15 residues. The germline gives CDR1 SGHDN, CDR2 FVKESK. The CDR3 DNA reads as TGTGCCAGCAGCCAACCTCAGGCGTTCAACGATGGCTACACCTTC. Translation: CASSQPQAFNDGYTF.

This clonotype has a count of ten or more. V and J are TRBV20-1 and TRBJ1-2, with 8 bases that match TRBD1. The V gene end was trimmed by 3 bases and the J gene end by 6 bases; junction bases not matched to a gene: 6. This CDR3 comprises 13 residues. Germline V CDR1 and CDR2: DFQATT, SNEGSKA (reference sequence). CDR3 DNA: TGCAGTGCTAGCTCCGGGACAGGTCATGGCTACACCTTC. It yields the protein CSASSGTGHGYTF.

This clonotype has a count of ten or more. The chain has TRBV15 and TRBJ2-1, with 7 positions matching TRBD2. The germline CDR1 and CDR2 sequences are LNHNV and YYDKDF (reference sequence). This CDR3 is built from 12 residues. The ends lost 8 bases at V and 7 bases at J; junction bases unmatched: 5. The CDR3: CATGSGGNEQFF. The CDR3 nucleotides read TGTGCCACCGGTTCGGGGGGAAATGAGCAGTTCTTC.

The chain recombines TRBV4-1 with TRBJ2-5; D tentatively reads TRBD1 or TRBD2 (5 bases each). Germline loops: CDR1 MGHRA, CDR2 YSYEKL. Trimming stripped 1 base from V and 3 bases from J, with 21 bases between. The CDR3 loop spans 18 amino acids. The CDR3 is CASSQVPPPGPTKETQYF. CDR3 nucleotide sequence: TGCGCCAGCAGCCAAGTCCCCCCCCCGGGACCCACAAAAGAGACCCAGTACTTC.

This clonotype was picked up many times. The chain employs TRBV12-3 or TRBV12-4 and TRBJ2-3, with TRBD2 matching 9 bases. The CDR3 extends over 15 amino acids. The J segment lost 3 bases and the V segment lost 6 bases, leaving 7 bases of the junction unmatched. The chain's CDR3 is CASRPGLAQTDTQYF. CDR3 nucleotide sequence: TGTGCCAGCAGACCTGGACTAGCGCAGACAGATACGCAGTATTTT.

This rearrangement joins TRBV24-1 to TRBJ2-3, with D possibly matching TRBD1 (7 bases). V gave up 2 bases and J gave up 6 bases, with 20 bases separating them. The CDR3 consists of 17 residues. Germline V gene data show CDR1 as KGHDR and CDR2 as SFDVKD. DNA for the CDR3: TGTGCCACCAGTGATTGGAGACAGGGAGGTTTCATTGATACGCAGTATTTT. Protein: CATSDWRQGGFIDTQYF.

Many counts were recorded for this clonotype. V is TRBV7-8 and J is TRBJ2-5, with 10 positions matching TRBD2. Germline V gene lookup returns CDR1 SGHVS and CDR2 FQNEAQ. The CDR3 loop spans 15 amino acids. J was trimmed by 6 bases and V by 2 bases; bases with no gene match: 6. This CDR3 reads CASSLQRGGLKTQYF. The CDR3 DNA follows: TGTGCCAGCAGCTTACAGCGGGGGGGCTTAAAGACCCAGTACTTC. The entire variable domain, with the rest obtained from reference TRBV7-8 and TRBJ2-5, is as follows: GAGVSQSPRYKVAKRGQDVALRCDPISGHVSLFWYQQALGQGPEFLTYFQNEAQLDKSGLPSDRFFAERPEGSVSTLKIQRTQQEDSAVYLCASSLQRGGLKTQYFGPGTRLLVL.

This clonotype was seen ten or more times. The chain couples TRBV5-1 to TRBJ2-1; TRBD1 matches 7 bases. Germline V CDR1 and CDR2: SGHRS, YFSETQ. J was trimmed by 0 bases and V by 1 base; bases with no gene match: 4. The CDR3 consists of 16 residues. CDR3: CASSLTTGASYNEQFF. In nucleotides, the CDR3 is TGCGCCAGCAGCTTGACAACAGGGGCCTCCTACAATGAGCAGTTCTTC. Full variable domain (remainder filled in from reference TRBV5-1 and TRBJ2-1): KAGVTQTPRYLIKTRGQQVTLSCSPISGHRSVSWYQQTPGQGLQFLFEYFSETQRNKGNFPGRFSGRQFSNSRSEMNVSTLELGDSALYLCASSLTTGASYNEQFFGPGTRLTVL.

With regard to this clonotype: This may be a read error: a much more frequent sequence differs by one nucleotide. The chain links TRBV29-1 to TRBJ2-5; 8 bases match TRBD2. The germline V gene has CDR1 SQVTM and CDR2 ANQGSEA. The CDR3 has 15 residues. V shed 3 bases, J shed 2 bases, and the junction held 8 bases outside the gene matches. Here the CDR3 reads CSVELGGGRQETQYF. The DNA of the CDR3 is TGCAGCGTTGAGCTCGGGGGGGGACGGCAAGAGACCCAGTACTTC.

J is TRBJ1-2 and V is TRBV4-1, with 10 bases fitting TRBD1. CDR1 and CDR2 (germline): MGHRA, YSYEKL. Trimming removed 3 bases from V and 6 bases from J; junction bases left unmatched: 10. This CDR3 region has 16 residues. The CDR3 DNA follows: TGCGCCAGCAGCCAGGAGACAGGGGGCTTTGATAATGGCTACACCTTC. Amino acids: CASSQETGGFDNGYTF.

This clonotype was detected many times. The rearrangement links TRBV6-1 to TRBJ1-6, with 7 bases matching TRBD1. The CDR3 is 18 amino acids. The V gene end was trimmed by 4 bases and the J gene end by 10 bases; junction bases not matched to a gene: 19. Germline lookup yields CDR1 MNHNS and CDR2 SASEGT. The CDR3 DNA reads as TGTGCCAGCAGTGGACGGACAGGCCCCAGCTTCTCCAGGTCACCCCTCCACTTT. Its translation is CASSGRTGPSFSRSPLHF.

This clonotype was counted many times. The chain uses TRBV19 and TRBJ2-7; TRBD2 agrees at 9 bases. CDR3 length equals 14 residues. Germline V gene lookup returns CDR1 LNHDA and CDR2 SQIVND (reference sequence). Losses at the gene ends were 4 bases for V and 3 bases for J; bases not matched to a gene: 4. The DNA for the CDR3 is TGTGCCAGTAGTAGGACTAGCGACAACTACGAGCAGTACTTC. Translating gives CASSRTSDNYEQYF.

This clonotype was counted ten times or more. V gene TRBV2 combines with J gene TRBJ2-1; 9 positions match TRBD2. From germline, CDR1 is SNHLY and CDR2 FYNNEI. This CDR3 is 16 amino acids long. Unmatched junction bases numbered 11, after V lost 4 bases and J lost 7 bases. For the CDR3, the DNA is TGTGCCAGCAGTGGAGGTCTAGCGGGATATAGGAATGAGCAGTTCTTC. It codes for CASSGGLAGYRNEQFF.

This clonotype was counted between two and nine times. The chain is built from TRBV5-1 and TRBJ2-4, with TRBD2 matching over 8 bases. Germline loops: CDR1 SGHRS, CDR2 YFSETQ. The CDR3 is 15 residues long. V trimming: 0 bases; J trimming: 7 bases; junction bases outside the gene matches: 6. The DNA for the CDR3 is TGCGCCAGCAGCTTGGATGGTAGCGGGATCAACATTCAGTACTTC. This translates into CASSLDGSGINIQYF.

This clonotype was recorded at least ten times. The chain employs TRBV28 and TRBJ2-3, with 7 bases lining up with TRBD1. The CDR3 runs 14 residues. The trim removed 5 bases at V and 0 bases at J, leaving 2 bases unmatched. Germline CDR1 and CDR2: MDHEN and SYDVKM. The CDR3 region has the DNA TGTGCCAGCAGTCCGACAGGGAGCACAGATACGCAGTATTTT. Its protein product is CASSPTGSTDTQYF. The full variable domain, its missing parts supplied by reference TRBV28 and TRBJ2-3, is DVKVTQSSRYLVKRTGEKVFLECVQDMDHENMFWYRQDPGLGLRLIYFSYDVKMKEKGDIPEGYSVSREKKERFSLILESASTNQTSMYLCASSPTGSTDTQYFGPGTRLTVL.

The chain recombines TRBV19 with TRBJ1-5; D is uncertain. The germline V gene has CDR1 LNHDA and CDR2 SQIVND (reference sequence). Trimming left V 5 bases short and J 1 base short, with 15 bases between. The CDR3 has 16 amino acids. CDR3 DNA sequence: TGTGCCAGTAGTCCCTTGACTCTGCTAAGCAATCAGCCCCAGCATTTT. Protein sequence: CASSPLTLLSNQPQHF. Based on the CDR3 plus reference TRBV19 and TRBJ1-5, the full variable domain is DGGITQSPKYLFRKEGQNVTLSCEQNLNHDAMYWYRQDPGQGLRLIYYSQIVNDFQKGDIAEGYSVSREKKESFPLTVTSAQKNPTAFYLCASSPLTLLSNQPQHFGDGTRLSIL.

This clonotype has more than one count but fewer than ten. The rearrangement uses TRBV10-1 and TRBJ1-2; D call uncertain. Germline V CDR1 and CDR2: WNHNN, SYGVQD (reference sequence). The CDR3 loop spans 13 amino acids. V dropped 4 bases and J dropped 2 bases, with 8 bases sitting between them. CDR3: CASSAGVNYGYTF. In DNA, the CDR3 is TGCGCCAGCAGTGCCGGCGTGAACTATGGCTACACCTTC.

This clonotype was recorded many times. This chain joins TRBV7-9 and TRBJ1-4; a weak D match, TRBD1 (5 bases). The germline V gene encodes CDR1 SEHNR and CDR2 FQNEAQ (reference sequence). Trimming pared 5 bases from V and 7 bases from J, leaving 17 bases between. This CDR3 spans 15 amino acids. The CDR3 here is CASSPRMGTGEKLFF. CDR3 DNA sequence: TGTGCCAGCAGCCCAAGAATGGGGACGGGTGAAAAACTGTTTTTT.